What follows are 2 T cell receptor beta chains derived from one specimen sequenced in a study of cytomegalovirus exposure and HLA in healthy donors. Primers for the PCR totalled 60 Vbeta and 13 Jbeta. Sequencing was performed with immunoSEQ multiplex PCR; in TCRdb, only in-frame clones are kept and a portion is missing. The table shows roughly 100,000 clones, with roughly 79% occurring only once. What was sequenced was PBMCs. The receptors stem from a man in his fifties or sixties in good health and CMV-seropositive.

The genes are TRBV7-9 and TRBJ2-5, with 8 bases that match TRBD1. CDR1 is SEHNR, CDR2 FQNEAQ, per germline (reference sequence). This CDR3 spans 16 amino acids. The V and J ends lost 3 bases and 5 bases, in that order; junction bases with no gene match: 11. CDR3 residues: CASSFLAGGARETQYF. The CDR3 region has the DNA TGTGCCAGCAGCTTTTTGGCAGGGGGCGCGAGGGAGACCCAGTACTTC.

V and J are TRBV6-5 and TRBJ2-2, with TRBD1 as a possible D gene (5 bases). V lost 6 bases to trimming and J lost 5 bases, with 10 bases between them. Germline CDR1 reads MNHEY; CDR2 reads SVGAGI. The CDR3 runs 13 residues. Written as DNA, the CDR3 is TGTGCCAGCAGACCTAGGGGTACCGGGGAGCTGTTTTTT. Amino acids: CASRPRGTGELFF.